This T cell receptor beta chain stems from a study of early T cells in non-severe SARS-CoV-2 infection. Study information: Unpaired chains resulted from sequencing bulk RNA of unsorted whole blood.

Researchers attached unique molecular identifiers to individual cDNA molecules. TCRdb reanalysed the 5' RACE reads using MiXCR and keeps one entry per CDR3 protein. The sample shows about 92,000 distinct CDR3 sequences, approximately 15% of them seen only once. This clonotype was seen more than once but under ten times. Its antigen is as yet unknown. V lost 6 bases to trimming and J lost 0 bases, with 9 bases between them. The CDR3 loop spans 15 amino acids. Germline V gene sequence: CDR1 SGHTA, CDR2 FQGTGA. Broader study findings: The VDJdb matching leaned toward anti-spike CD8 responses and overlooked private and CD4 specificities.

The receptor's source is an adult who was a healthcare worker with PCR-confirmed SARS-CoV-2 infection or an uninfected control (not recorded which). The chain is built from TRBV7-3 and TRBJ2-6, with unresolved D. The material sequenced was whole blood. The CDR3 DNA follows: TGTGCCAGCAGATCAGTACCCTCTGGGGCCAACGTCCTGACTTTC. It encodes CASRSVPSGANVLTF.